This is a list of T cell receptor beta chains from one sample in a study of T cell repertoires in cytomegalovirus infection. TCRdb recomputed calls from the reads with MiXCR, one row per CDR3 protein. The table has 110,000 or so distinct CDR3 sequences, about 30% seen once; the top ten hold roughly 40%. Which antigens these TCRs recognize remains unknown. Sequencing was performed on CD8+ T cells from cultured PBMCs, taken from culture after CMV antigen stimulation. These receptors were collected from a human donor in good health (CMV status not recorded). Some clones in this sample may be carry-over from other donors' samples. Each CDR3 is given with its conserved first and last residue. The order of the fields is clone size, D gene, J gene, V gene, CDR3 protein, CDR3 DNA. A D gene is named only where the DNA matches it firmly. Clone size is not always given. Where it is, it says once, few, many or a class for expanded clones.

>NA|TRBD2|TRBJ2-3|TRBV6-6
CASSYTYRTSGGATDTQYF
TGTGCCAGCAGTTACACTTACCGGACTAGCGGGGGGGCCACAGATACGCAGTATTTT
>NA|NA|TRBJ1-1|TRBV7-6
CASSLASEASGTEAFF
TGTGCCAGCAGCTTAGCGTCAGAGGCAAGTGGCACTGAAGCTTTCTTT
>NA|TRBD1|TRBJ2-1|TRBV12-3/TRBV12-4
CASSFGDRGYNEQFF
TGTGCCAGCAGTTTCGGAGACAGGGGGTACAATGAGCAGTTCTTC
>few|NA|TRBJ1-1|TRBV10-1
CASKEMGEAFF
TGCGCCAGCAAAGAGATGGGTGAAGCTTTCTTT
>NA|TRBD2|TRBJ2-5|TRBV5-4
CASSLRGGGQETQYF
TGTGCCAGCAGCTTGCGCGGGGGGGGACAAGAGACCCAGTACTTC
>NA|NA|TRBJ2-5|TRBV27
CTSSLSLAAGETQYF
TGCACCAGCAGTTTATCGTTGGCGGCGGGAGAGACCCAGTACTTC
>NA|NA|TRBJ2-1|TRBV6-2/TRBV6-3
CASRGGPGNEQFF
TGTGCCAGCAGGGGGGGGCCCGGCAATGAGCAGTTCTTC
>few|TRBD1|TRBJ2-2|TRBV27
CASSLSGTGFPGELFF
TGTGCCAGCAGTTTATCCGGGACAGGGTTCCCCGGGGAGCTGTTTTTT
>NA|NA|TRBJ2-1|TRBV7-6
CASSSKRSSYNEQFF
TGTGCCAGCAGCTCAAAAAGAAGCTCCTACAATGAGCAGTTCTTC
>NA|NA|TRBJ1-1|TRBV10-3
CAILDSMNTEAFF
TGTGCCATATTGGACAGCATGAACACTGAAGCTTTCTTT
>many|NA|TRBJ2-7|TRBV4-2
CASSRTRISSYEQYF
TGTGCCAGCAGCCGGACCCGAATCAGTTCCTACGAGCAGTACTTC
>NA|TRBD1|TRBJ1-2|TRBV27
CASSLSGQGAFYGYTF
TGTGCCAGCAGTTTAAGTGGACAGGGGGCTTTCTATGGCTACACCTTC
>NA|NA|TRBJ2-7|TRBV29-1
CSALRVGSSYEQYF
TGCAGCGCCCTCAGGGTGGGGAGCTCCTACGAGCAGTACTTC
>NA|TRBD2|TRBJ2-3|TRBV6-2/TRBV6-3
CASSLWASGGDTDTQYF
TGTGCCAGCAGTCTATGGGCTAGCGGGGGAGACACAGATACGCAGTATTTT
>NA|NA|TRBJ1-1|TRBV7-6
CASSLGLSTEAFF
TGTGCCAGCAGCCTCGGTCTCTCCACTGAAGCTTTCTTT
>NA|TRBD2|TRBJ2-2|TRBV6-5
CASSRYSLAGGRTGELFF
TGTGCCAGCAGCCGATACAGTCTAGCGGGGGGGCGTACCGGGGAGCTGTTTTTT
>few|NA|TRBJ1-2|TRBV7-9
CASSDDGIYGYTF
TGTGCCAGCAGCGACGACGGAATTTATGGCTACACCTTC
>NA|NA|TRBJ2-1|TRBV3-1
CASSPPGYNEQFF
TGTGCCAGCAGCCCTCCAGGTTACAATGAGCAGTTCTTC
>NA|NA|TRBJ2-1|TRBV7-2
CASSLFLGSYNEQFF
TGTGCCAGCAGCCTGTTTCTTGGCTCCTACAATGAGCAGTTCTTC
>few|NA|TRBJ1-2|TRBV19
CATTGPFVSYTF
TGTGCCACCACGGGACCCTTTGTGAGCTACACCTTC
>NA|TRBD1|TRBJ2-5|TRBV7-2
CASSSQLQTGTQETQYF
TGTGCCAGCAGCTCCCAACTCCAGACAGGGACCCAAGAGACCCAGTACTTC
>once|NA|TRBJ2-3|TRBV6-2/TRBV6-3
CASSYSGLASDTQYF
TGTGCCAGCAGTTACTCGGGGCTAGCGTCTGATACGCAGTATTTT
>few|NA|TRBJ2-1|TRBV4-1
CASSQVGGNEQFF
TGCGCCAGCAGCCAAGTTGGGGGGAATGAGCAGTTCTTC
>few|NA|TRBJ1-6|TRBV19
CASKWGTFSYNSPLHF
TGTGCCAGTAAGTGGGGCACCTTCTCCTATAATTCACCCCTCCACTTT
>NA|NA|TRBJ1-3|TRBV4-3
CASSQGVTTGNTIYF
TGCGCCAGCAGCCAAGGAGTAACAACTGGAAACACCATATATTTT
>NA|TRBD1|TRBJ2-3|TRBV6-2/TRBV6-3
CASSDSDRSTDTQYF
TGTGCCAGCTCAGATTCGGACAGGAGCACAGATACGCAGTATTTT
>many|NA|TRBJ1-4|TRBV14
CASSRGLNEKLFF
TGTGCCAGCAGCCGAGGTTTGAATGAAAAACTGTTTTTT
>many|TRBD1|TRBJ2-2|TRBV7-9
CASSLVGTGDTGELFF
TGTGCCAGCAGCTTAGTTGGGACAGGGGACACCGGGGAGCTGTTTTTT
>NA|TRBD1|TRBJ1-1|TRBV10-3
CAISESLKGTANTEAFF
TGTGCCATCAGTGAGTCGCTTAAGGGGACAGCTAACACTGAAGCTTTCTTT
>NA|TRBD1|TRBJ2-7|TRBV18
CASSGPGQGAYEQYF
TGTGCCAGCTCTGGTCCGGGACAGGGGGCGTACGAGCAGTACTTC
>few|NA|TRBJ1-2|TRBV7-9
CASSLANYGYTF
TGTGCCAGCAGCTTAGCCAACTATGGCTACACCTTC
>NA|TRBD1|TRBJ1-1|TRBV5-1
CASTPDRDTEAFF
TGCGCCAGCACCCCGGACAGGGACACTGAAGCTTTCTTT
>NA|TRBD2|TRBJ2-1|TRBV4-1
CASSQVGLADSEEQFF
TGCGCCAGCAGCCAAGTTGGGCTAGCGGACTCAGAGGAGCAGTTCTTC
>once|TRBD1|TRBJ1-4|TRBV7-6
CASSWTGGRVEKLFF
TGTGCCAGCAGCTGGACAGGGGGTAGGGTTGAAAAACTGTTTTTT
>NA|NA|TRBJ2-1|TRBV29-1
CSAIGGSYNEQFF
TGCAGCGCCATAGGTGGGTCCTACAATGAGCAGTTCTTC
>many|TRBD1|TRBJ1-1|TRBV7-9
CASSRGTGPTEAFF
TGTGCCAGCAGCCGGGGGACAGGTCCGACTGAAGCTTTCTTT
>few|NA|TRBJ1-1|TRBV11-2
CASSSTGTATEAFF
TGTGCCAGCAGCTCTACAGGGACGGCTACCGAAGCTTTCTTT
>NA|NA|TRBJ2-5|TRBV12-3/TRBV12-4
CASSPTETQETQYF
TGTGCCAGCAGCCCGACGGAGACTCAAGAGACCCAGTACTTC
>NA|NA|TRBJ1-3|TRBV6-6
CASSYSEEALSGNTIYF
TGTGCCAGCAGTTACTCGGAGGAGGCGCTCTCTGGAAACACCATATATTTT
>few|NA|TRBJ1-4|TRBV4-1
CASSQLPTGMNEKLFF
TGCGCCAGCAGCCAACTCCCGACAGGAATGAATGAAAAACTGTTTTTT
>NA|NA|TRBJ1-1|TRBV4-1
CASSQERGTTEAFF
TGCGCCAGCAGCCAAGAACGGGGGACCACCGAAGCTTTCTTT